This TCR beta chain was found in a study of cytomegalovirus exposure and HLA in healthy donors. At the level of the study: In a previous analysis, around 110 million unique TCR beta sequences were found from 150 million to 200 million T cells. Study outcomes and limitations: TCR beta sequences numbering around 15,000 were associated with HLA alleles at 0.05 false discovery rate in a later analysis. The study dropped some indistinguishable V segments, TRBV6-2 and TRBV6-3 among them.

PCR involved 60 Vbeta and 13 Jbeta primers. Repertoires were generated with immunoSEQ multiplex PCR, while TCRdb's copy carries only in-frame clones and drops some. The record lists about 170,000 clones, of which the ten most abundant hold 1% to 1.5%. As for this clone: The target antigen is unknown.

J gave up 1 base and V 2 bases, and 5 bases lay outside the gene matches. CDR3 length: 15 amino acids. CDR1 and CDR2 (germline): MGHRA, YSYEKL. This TCR was recovered from a woman aged 55-70 years in good health and CMV-seronegative. The rearrangement links TRBV4-1 to TRBJ2-7; 7 nucleotides align to TRBD2. The sample consisted of PBMCs. Here the CDR3 reads CASSQSTSRSYEQYF. The CDR3 DNA reads as TGCGCCAGCAGCCAATCGACTAGCAGATCCTACGAGCAGTACTTC.